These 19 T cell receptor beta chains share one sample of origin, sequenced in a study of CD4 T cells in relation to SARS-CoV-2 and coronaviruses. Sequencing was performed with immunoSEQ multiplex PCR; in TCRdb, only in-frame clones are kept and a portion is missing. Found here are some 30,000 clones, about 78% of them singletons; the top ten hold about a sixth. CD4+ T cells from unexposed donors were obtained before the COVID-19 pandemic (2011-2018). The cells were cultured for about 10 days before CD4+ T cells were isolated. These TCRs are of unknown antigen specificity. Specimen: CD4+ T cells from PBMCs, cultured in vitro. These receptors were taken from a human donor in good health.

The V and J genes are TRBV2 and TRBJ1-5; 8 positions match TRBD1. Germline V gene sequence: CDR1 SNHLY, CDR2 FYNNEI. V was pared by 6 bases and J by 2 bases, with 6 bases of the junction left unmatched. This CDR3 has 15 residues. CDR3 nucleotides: TGTGCCAGCAGCGTGGACAGGGACGGCAATCAGCCCCAGCATTTT. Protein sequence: CASSVDRDGNQPQHF.

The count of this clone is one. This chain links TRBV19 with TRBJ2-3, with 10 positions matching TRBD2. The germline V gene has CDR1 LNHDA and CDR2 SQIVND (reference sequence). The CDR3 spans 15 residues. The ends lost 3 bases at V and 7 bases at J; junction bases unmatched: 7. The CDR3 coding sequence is TGTGCCAGTAGTATCGGGCTAGCGGGGGTTTATACGCAGTATTTT. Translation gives CASSIGLAGVYTQYF.

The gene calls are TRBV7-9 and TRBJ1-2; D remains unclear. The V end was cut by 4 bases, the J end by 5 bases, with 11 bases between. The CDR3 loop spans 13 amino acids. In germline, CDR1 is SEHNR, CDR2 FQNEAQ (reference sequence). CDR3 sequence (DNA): TGTGCCAGCAGCTCTTCAGAATGGTATGGCTACACCTTC. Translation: CASSSSEWYGYTF.

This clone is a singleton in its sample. CDR3 nucleotide sequence: TGTGCCAGCAGCCCAAGACTAGCGGGAGGGCCAGAGGAAGAGACCCAGTACTTC. It encodes CASSPRLAGGPEEETQYF. The chain is built from TRBV7-2 and TRBJ2-5, with 14 bases aligning to TRBD2. Germline lookup yields CDR1 SGHTA and CDR2 FQGNSA. V shed 5 bases, J shed 3 bases, and the junction held 11 bases outside the gene matches. The CDR3 covers 18 residues.

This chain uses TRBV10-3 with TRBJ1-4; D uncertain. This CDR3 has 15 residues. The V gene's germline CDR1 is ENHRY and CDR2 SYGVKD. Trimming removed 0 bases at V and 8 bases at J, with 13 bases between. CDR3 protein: CAISESLGGGEKLFF. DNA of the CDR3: TGTGCCATCAGTGAGTCGTTGGGCGGAGGAGAAAAACTGTTTTTT.

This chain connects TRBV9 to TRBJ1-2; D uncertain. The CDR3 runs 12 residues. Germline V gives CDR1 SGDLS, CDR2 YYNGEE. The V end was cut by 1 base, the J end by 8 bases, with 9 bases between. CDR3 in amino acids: CASSVTSSGYTF. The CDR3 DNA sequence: TGTGCCAGCAGCGTAACATCGTCCGGCTACACCTTC.

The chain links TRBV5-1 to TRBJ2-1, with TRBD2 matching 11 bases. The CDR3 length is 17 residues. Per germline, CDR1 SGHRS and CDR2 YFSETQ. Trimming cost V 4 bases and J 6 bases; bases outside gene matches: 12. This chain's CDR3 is CASSGRTSGSLANEQFF. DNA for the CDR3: TGCGCCAGCAGCGGGAGAACTAGCGGGAGTTTGGCCAATGAGCAGTTCTTC.

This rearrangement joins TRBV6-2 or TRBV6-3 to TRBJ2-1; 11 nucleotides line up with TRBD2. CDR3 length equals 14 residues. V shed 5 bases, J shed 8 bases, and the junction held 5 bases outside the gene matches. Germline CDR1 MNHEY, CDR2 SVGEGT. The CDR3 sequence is CASSVSGGADEQFF. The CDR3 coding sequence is TGTGCCAGCAGTGTTAGCGGGGGGGCCGATGAGCAGTTCTTC.

In DNA, the CDR3 is TGTGCCAGCACCGAGCAGGAGACCCAGTACTTC. Protein: CASTEQETQYF. This chain uses TRBV2 with TRBJ2-5; no clear D. The V gene lost 7 bases and the J gene lost 5 bases, with 8 bases spanning the gap. Germline CDR1 SNHLY, CDR2 FYNNEI. This CDR3 contains 11 residues.

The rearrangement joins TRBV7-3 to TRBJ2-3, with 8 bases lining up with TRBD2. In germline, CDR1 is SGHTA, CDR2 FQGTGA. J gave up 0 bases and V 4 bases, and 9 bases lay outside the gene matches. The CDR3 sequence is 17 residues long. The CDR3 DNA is TGTGCCAGCAGCTGTAGGACTAGCCCTATTAGCACAGATACGCAGTATTTT. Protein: CASSCRTSPISTDTQYF.

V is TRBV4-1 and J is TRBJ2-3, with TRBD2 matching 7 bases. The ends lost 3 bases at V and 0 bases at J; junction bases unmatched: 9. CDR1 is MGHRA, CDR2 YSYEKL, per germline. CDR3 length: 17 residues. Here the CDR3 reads CASSHGRRGLSTDTQYF. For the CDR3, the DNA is TGCGCCAGCAGCCACGGGAGGCGGGGTTTGAGCACAGATACGCAGTATTTT.

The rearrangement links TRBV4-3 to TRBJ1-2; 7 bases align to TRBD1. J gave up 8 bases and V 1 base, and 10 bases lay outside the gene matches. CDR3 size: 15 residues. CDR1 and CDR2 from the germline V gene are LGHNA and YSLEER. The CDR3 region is CASSQGDRESGGYTF. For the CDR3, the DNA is TGCGCCAGCAGCCAAGGTGACAGGGAGTCGGGCGGCTACACCTTC.

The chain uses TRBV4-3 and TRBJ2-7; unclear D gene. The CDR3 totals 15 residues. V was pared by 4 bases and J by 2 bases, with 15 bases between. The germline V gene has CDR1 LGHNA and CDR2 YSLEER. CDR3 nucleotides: TGCGCCAGCAGCCCAGGACGGTTTGCAGCCTACGAGCAGTACTTC. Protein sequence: CASSPGRFAAYEQYF.

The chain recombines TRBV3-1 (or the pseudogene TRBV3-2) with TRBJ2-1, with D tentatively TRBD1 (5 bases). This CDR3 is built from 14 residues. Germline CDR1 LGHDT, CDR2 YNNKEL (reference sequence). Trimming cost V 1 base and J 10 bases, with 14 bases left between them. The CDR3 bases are TGTGCCAGCAGCCAAGTAGCTAGGGGTTCCGAGCAGTTCTTC. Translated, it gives CASSQVARGSEQFF.

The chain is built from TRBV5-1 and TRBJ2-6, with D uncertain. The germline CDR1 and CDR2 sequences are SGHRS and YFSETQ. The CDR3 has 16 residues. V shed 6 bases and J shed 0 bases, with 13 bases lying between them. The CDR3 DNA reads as TGCGCCAGCACCCATACTACAGTCTCTGGGGCCAACGTCCTGACTTTC. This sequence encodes CASTHTTVSGANVLTF. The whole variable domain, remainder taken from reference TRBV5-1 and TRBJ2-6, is KAGVTQTPRYLIKTRGQQVTLSCSPISGHRSVSWYQQTPGQGLQFLFEYFSETQRNKGNFPGRFSGRQFSNSRSEMNVSTLELGDSALYLCASTHTTVSGANVLTFGAGSRLTVL.

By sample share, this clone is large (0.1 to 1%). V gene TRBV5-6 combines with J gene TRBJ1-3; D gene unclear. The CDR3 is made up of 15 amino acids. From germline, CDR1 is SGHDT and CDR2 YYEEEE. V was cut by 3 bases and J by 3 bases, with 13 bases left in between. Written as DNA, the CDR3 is TGTGCCAGCAGCTCAAAAGGGTTTAGTGGAAACACCATATATTTT. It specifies CASSSKGFSGNTIYF.

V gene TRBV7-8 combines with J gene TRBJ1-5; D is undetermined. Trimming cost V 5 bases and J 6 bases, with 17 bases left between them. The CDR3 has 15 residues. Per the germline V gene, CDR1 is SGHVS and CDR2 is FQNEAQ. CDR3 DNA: TGTGCCAGCAGCCAAGGAGAGGGTCGGATTCAGCCCCAGCATTTT. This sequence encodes CASSQGEGRIQPQHF.

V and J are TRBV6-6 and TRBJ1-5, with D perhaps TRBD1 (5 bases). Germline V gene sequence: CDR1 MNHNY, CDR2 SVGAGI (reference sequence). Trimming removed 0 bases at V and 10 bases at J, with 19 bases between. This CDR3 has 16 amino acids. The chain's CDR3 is CASSYSLTGISSPQHF. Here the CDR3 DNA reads TGTGCCAGCAGTTACTCCCTCACAGGTATCAGCAGCCCCCAGCATTTT.

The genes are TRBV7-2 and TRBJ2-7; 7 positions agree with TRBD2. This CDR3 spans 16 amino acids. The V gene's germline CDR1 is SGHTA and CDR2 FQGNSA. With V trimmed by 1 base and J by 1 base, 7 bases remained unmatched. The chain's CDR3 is CASSLVGGGLSYEQYF. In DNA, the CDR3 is TGTGCCAGCAGCTTAGTTGGGGGGGGATTATCCTACGAGCAGTACTTC.